This is a list of T cell receptor beta chains from one sample in a study of beta chain features in type 1 diabetes. Method: immunoSEQ multiplex PCR; TCRdb's copy keeps in-frame clones and lacks some. Here the sample spans hundreds of thousands of clones, 11% to 15% being singletons. The sample taken for sequencing was naive CD4+ T cells from blood. The receptors stem from a man between 18 and 29 years old with type 1 diabetes. Each CDR3 is given with its conserved first and last residue. The order of the fields is J gene, D gene, V gene, clone size, CDR3 length, CDR3 DNA, CDR3 protein. A D gene is named only where the DNA matches it firmly. Expanded clones are given a class, and other clones once, few, many or no size at all.

TRBJ2-3	NA	TRBV29-1	NA	13	TGCAGCGGTTTAGTGCCGATCACAGATACGCAGTATTTT	CSGLVPITDTQYF
TRBJ2-7	TRBD2	TRBV7-9	few	15	TGTGCCAGCAGCTGGAACGGACTAGCGGGAGACGAGCAGTACTTC	CASSWNGLAGDEQYF
TRBJ2-1	NA	TRBV5-8	few	15	TGTGCCAGCAGCTTGGTGGGTTCTAGTGGGGATGAGCAGTTCTTC	CASSLVGSSGDEQFF
TRBJ2-1	TRBD1	TRBV30	NA	15	TGTGCCTGGAGGGGGGACAGTCCAATCTACAATGAGCAGTTCTTC	CAWRGDSPIYNEQFF
TRBJ1-5	NA	TRBV30	NA	13	TGTGCCTGGAGTGTAGATAGCAATCAGCCCCAGCATTTT	CAWSVDSNQPQHF
TRBJ2-2	NA	TRBV7-8	NA	12	TGTGCCAGCAGACCACCTCCCGGGGAGCTGTTTTTT	CASRPPPGELFF
TRBJ2-2	NA	TRBV2	NA	14	TGTGCCAGCAGTAAGGGACTTAACACCGGGGAGCTGTTTTTT	CASSKGLNTGELFF
TRBJ2-3	NA	TRBV10-3	few	13	TGTGCCATCAGTGAGTCCAGACCGGATACGCAGTATTTT	CAISESRPDTQYF
TRBJ1-3	NA	TRBV4-3	NA	15	TGCGCCAGCAGCCAAGGGTTAGGAGCCGGAAACACCATATATTTT	CASSQGLGAGNTIYF
TRBJ2-5	TRBD1	TRBV6-6	NA	13	TGTGCCACCTGGGACAGGGTGGGGGAGACCCAGTACTTC	CATWDRVGETQYF
TRBJ1-3	NA	TRBV9	NA	15	TGTGCCAGCAGCGTAGGTAGGGGCTCTGGAAACACCATATATTTT	CASSVGRGSGNTIYF
TRBJ2-3	NA	TRBV10-3	NA	14	TGTGCCATCAGTGTCAGCGGAGACTTGGATACGCAGTATTTT	CAISVSGDLDTQYF
TRBJ1-2	TRBD1	TRBV4-2	few	13	TGTGCCAGCAGCCAAGCGAACAGGGGTGGCTACACCTTC	CASSQANRGGYTF
TRBJ1-1	NA	TRBV14	few	14	TGTGCCAGCAGCCAGGGTCTGGGGAACACTGAAGCTTTCTTT	CASSQGLGNTEAFF
TRBJ1-2	TRBD1	TRBV7-9	few	15	TGTGCCAGCAGCATTGGACAGGGGGTGGACTATGGCTACACCTTC	CASSIGQGVDYGYTF
TRBJ2-3	TRBD2	TRBV6-5	few	13	TGTGCCATATTCGATAGCGGGAAAGATACGCAGTATTTT	CAIFDSGKDTQYF
TRBJ2-1	NA	TRBV6-1	few	14	TGTGCCTCCTCTTACCAGGACTCCCGGAATGAGCAGTTCTTC	CASSYQDSRNEQFF
TRBJ1-1	NA	TRBV5-4	NA	13	TGTGCCAGCAGCTCAAGGGGGAACACTGAAGCTTTCTTT	CASSSRGNTEAFF
TRBJ2-7	NA	TRBV19	few	15	TGTGCCAGTAGTGAGGCAGCGGAGGCATCCTACGAGCAGTACTTC	CASSEAAEASYEQYF
TRBJ2-3	NA	TRBV7-3	NA	13	TGTGCCAGCAGCTTCATGTACACAGATACGCAGTATTTT	CASSFMYTDTQYF
TRBJ2-7	TRBD1	TRBV27	NA	15	TGTGCCAGCAGTTTGACCCCGGGACAGAAATACGAGCAGTACTTC	CASSLTPGQKYEQYF
TRBJ2-5	NA	TRBV5-1	NA	13	TGCGCCAGCAGCCGGGACGTAGGGGAGACCCAGTACTTC	CASSRDVGETQYF
TRBJ2-3	NA	TRBV7-3	NA	12	TGTGCCAGCAGCCAGAAACAGGGCAGGCAGTATTTT	CASSQKQGRQYF
TRBJ2-3	NA	TRBV5-1	NA	15	TGCGCCAGCAGCTTGGTACGGGGGAGCACAGATACGCAGTATTTT	CASSLVRGSTDTQYF
TRBJ2-7	NA	TRBV2	NA	11	TGTGCCAGCAGTGACCCCTACGAGCAGTACTTC	CASSDPYEQYF
TRBJ1-1	NA	TRBV30	NA	13	TGTGCCTGGAGTGTTAGCAGAAACACTGAAGCTTTCTTT	CAWSVSRNTEAFF
TRBJ2-1	NA	TRBV5-6	NA	15	TGTGCCAGCACCCTCGGAACAGGGTTAATCAATGAGCAGTTCTTC	CASTLGTGLINEQFF
TRBJ2-4	TRBD2	TRBV5-1	NA	14	TGCGCCAGCAGCCCCCTAGCGGGAAAAAACATTCAGTACTTC	CASSPLAGKNIQYF
TRBJ1-2	NA	TRBV6-4	NA	14	TGTGCCAGCACCCTTCCCGGACGGACATATGGCTACACCTTC	CASTLPGRTYGYTF
TRBJ1-1	NA	TRBV29-1	few	12	TGCAGCTCTCTTAGGGGGAAAACTGAAGCTTTCTTT	CSSLRGKTEAFF
TRBJ1-2	NA	TRBV7-2	NA	13	TGTGCCAGTGACAGGTCCGCTAACTATGGCTACACCTTC	CASDRSANYGYTF
TRBJ2-3	TRBD2	TRBV9	NA	16	TGTGCCAGCAGCGCGACTAGCGGGAGTACCCCAGATACGCAGTATTTT	CASSATSGSTPDTQYF
TRBJ1-1	TRBD1	TRBV7-3	few	15	TGTGCCAGCAGTCTTAACGGACAGGGACAGAATGAAGCTTTCTTT	CASSLNGQGQNEAFF
TRBJ2-3	NA	TRBV30	few	12	TGTGCCTGGGCAACTACCTCAGATACGCAGTATTTT	CAWATTSDTQYF
TRBJ1-1	NA	TRBV4-1	few	13	TGCGCCAGCAGCCAAGTACCAGGGCCTGAAGCTTTCTTT	CASSQVPGPEAFF
TRBJ2-7	TRBD1	TRBV19	NA	15	TGTGCCAGTGGGACAGGGGAAGGTGGTAGGTACGAGCAGTACTTC	CASGTGEGGRYEQYF
TRBJ2-5	TRBD1	TRBV28	few	13	TGTGCCAGCACCAACAGGGGCCCGGAGACCCAGTACTTC	CASTNRGPETQYF
TRBJ2-7	NA	TRBV11-2	few	13	TGTGCCAGCAGCTTGGGCAGGGAATACGAGCAGTACTTC	CASSLGREYEQYF
TRBJ2-3	NA	TRBV7-7	NA	14	TGTGCTAGCAGCTTAGAATGGGGCACAGATACGCAGTATTTT	CASSLEWGTDTQYF
TRBJ2-3	TRBD2	TRBV7-9	few	16	TGTGCCAGCAGCCTCGCCCCTGGCGGGAGTAGCTATACGCAGTATTTT	CASSLAPGGSSYTQYF
TRBJ2-7	NA	TRBV6-5	few	13	TGTGCCAGCAGTCGACTAGGGACCTACGAGCAGTACTTC	CASSRLGTYEQYF
TRBJ2-7	NA	TRBV6-6	NA	12	TGTGCCAGCAGTTACAGGAGCTACGAGCAGTACTTC	CASSYRSYEQYF
TRBJ1-1	NA	TRBV2	NA	13	TGTGCCAGCAAAACTTTACAGGGCACTGAAGCTTTCTTT	CASKTLQGTEAFF
TRBJ1-5	NA	TRBV30	NA	13	TGTGCCTGGACCAGGGGAGTCAATCAGCCCCAGCATTTT	CAWTRGVNQPQHF